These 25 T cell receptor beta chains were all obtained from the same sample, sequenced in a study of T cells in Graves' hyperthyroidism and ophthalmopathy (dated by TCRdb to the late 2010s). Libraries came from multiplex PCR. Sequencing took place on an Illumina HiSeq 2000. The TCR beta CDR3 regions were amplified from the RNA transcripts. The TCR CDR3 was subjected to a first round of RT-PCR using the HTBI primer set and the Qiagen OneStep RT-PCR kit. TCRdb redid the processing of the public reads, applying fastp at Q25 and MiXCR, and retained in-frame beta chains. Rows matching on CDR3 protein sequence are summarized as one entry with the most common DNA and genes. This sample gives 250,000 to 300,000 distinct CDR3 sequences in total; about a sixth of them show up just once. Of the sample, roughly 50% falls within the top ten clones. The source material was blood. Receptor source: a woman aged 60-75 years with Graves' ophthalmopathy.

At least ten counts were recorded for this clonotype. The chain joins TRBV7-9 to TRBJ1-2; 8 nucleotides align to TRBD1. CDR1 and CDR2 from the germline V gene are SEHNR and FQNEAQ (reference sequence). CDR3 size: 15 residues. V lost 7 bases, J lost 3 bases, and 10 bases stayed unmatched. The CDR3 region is CASTSTRGRDYGYTF. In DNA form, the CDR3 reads TGTGCCAGCACCTCAACCAGGGGGCGAGACTATGGCTACACCTTC.

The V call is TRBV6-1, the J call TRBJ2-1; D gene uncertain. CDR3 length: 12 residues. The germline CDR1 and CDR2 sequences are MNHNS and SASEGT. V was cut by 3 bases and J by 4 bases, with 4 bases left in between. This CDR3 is CASSDRYNEQFF. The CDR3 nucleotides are TGTGCCAGCAGTGACCGATACAATGAGCAGTTCTTC.

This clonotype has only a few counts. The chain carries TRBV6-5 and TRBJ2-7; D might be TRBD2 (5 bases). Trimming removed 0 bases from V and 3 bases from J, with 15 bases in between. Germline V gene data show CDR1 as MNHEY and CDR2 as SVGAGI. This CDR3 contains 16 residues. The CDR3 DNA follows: TGTGCCAGCAGTTACTCGAAGTCTCGGGGAAGCTACGAGCAGTACTTC. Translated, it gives CASSYSKSRGSYEQYF.

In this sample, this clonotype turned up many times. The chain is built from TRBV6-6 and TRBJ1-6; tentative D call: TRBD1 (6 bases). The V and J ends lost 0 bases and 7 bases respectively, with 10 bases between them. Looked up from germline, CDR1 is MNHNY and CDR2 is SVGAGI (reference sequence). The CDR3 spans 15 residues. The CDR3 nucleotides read TGTGCCAGCAGTTACTCGAGACAGGAAAATTCACCCCTCCACTTT. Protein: CASSYSRQENSPLHF.

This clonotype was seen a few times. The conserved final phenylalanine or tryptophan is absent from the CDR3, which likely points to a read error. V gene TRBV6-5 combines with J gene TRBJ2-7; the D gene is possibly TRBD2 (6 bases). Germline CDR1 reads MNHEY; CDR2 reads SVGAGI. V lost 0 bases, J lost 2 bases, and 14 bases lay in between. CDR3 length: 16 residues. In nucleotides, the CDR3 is TGTGCCAGCAGTTACTCGAGCGGGTCGGGACCCTACGAGCAGTACCTC. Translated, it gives CASSYSSGSGPYEQYL.

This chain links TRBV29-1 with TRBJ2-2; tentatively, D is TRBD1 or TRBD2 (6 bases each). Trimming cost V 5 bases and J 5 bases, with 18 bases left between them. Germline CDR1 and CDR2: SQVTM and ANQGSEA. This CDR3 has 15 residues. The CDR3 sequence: CSVRWGARKTGELFF. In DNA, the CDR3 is TGCAGCGTTAGGTGGGGGGCGCGGAAGACCGGGGAGCTGTTTTTT.

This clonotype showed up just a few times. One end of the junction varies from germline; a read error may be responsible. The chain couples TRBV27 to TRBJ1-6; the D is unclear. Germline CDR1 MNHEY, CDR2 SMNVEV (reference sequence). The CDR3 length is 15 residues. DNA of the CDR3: TGTGCCAGCAGCTCATCGGGCCCCGTCGGTTCACTCCTCCACTTT. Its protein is CASSSSGPVGSLLHF.

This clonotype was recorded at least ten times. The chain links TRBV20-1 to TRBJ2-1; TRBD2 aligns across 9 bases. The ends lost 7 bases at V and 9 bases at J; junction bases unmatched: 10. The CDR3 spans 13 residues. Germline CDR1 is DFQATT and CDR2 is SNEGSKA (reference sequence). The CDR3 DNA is TGCAGTGGCAATAGCGGGAGTGGTACTGAGCAGTTCTTC. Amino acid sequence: CSGNSGSGTEQFF.

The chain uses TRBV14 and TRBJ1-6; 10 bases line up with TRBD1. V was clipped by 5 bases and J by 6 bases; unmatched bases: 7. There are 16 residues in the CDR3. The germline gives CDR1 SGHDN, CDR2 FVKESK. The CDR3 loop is CASSSIGTGVNSPLHF. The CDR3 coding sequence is TGTGCCAGCAGCTCGATCGGGACAGGGGTTAATTCACCCCTCCACTTT.

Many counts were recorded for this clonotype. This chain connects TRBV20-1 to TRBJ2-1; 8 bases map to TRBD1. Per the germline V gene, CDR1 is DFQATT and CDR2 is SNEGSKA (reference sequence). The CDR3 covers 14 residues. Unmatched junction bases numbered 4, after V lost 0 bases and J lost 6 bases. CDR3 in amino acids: CSARDVGTGNEQFF. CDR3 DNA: TGCAGTGCTAGAGATGTGGGGACAGGCAATGAGCAGTTCTTC.

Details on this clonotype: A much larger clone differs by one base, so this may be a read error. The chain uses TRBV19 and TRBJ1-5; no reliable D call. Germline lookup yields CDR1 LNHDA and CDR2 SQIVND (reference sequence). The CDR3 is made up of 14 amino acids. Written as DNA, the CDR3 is TGTGCCGGTAGCCTAAATGGAGGCAATCAGCCCCAGCATTTT. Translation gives CAGSLNGGNQPQHF.

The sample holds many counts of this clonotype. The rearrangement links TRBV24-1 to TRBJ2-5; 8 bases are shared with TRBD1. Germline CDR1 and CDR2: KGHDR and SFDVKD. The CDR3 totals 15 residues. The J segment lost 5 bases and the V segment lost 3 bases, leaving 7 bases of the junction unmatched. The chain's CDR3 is CATSDHRGRGETQYF. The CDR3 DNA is TGTGCCACCAGTGATCACAGGGGGAGAGGGGAGACCCAGTACTTC.

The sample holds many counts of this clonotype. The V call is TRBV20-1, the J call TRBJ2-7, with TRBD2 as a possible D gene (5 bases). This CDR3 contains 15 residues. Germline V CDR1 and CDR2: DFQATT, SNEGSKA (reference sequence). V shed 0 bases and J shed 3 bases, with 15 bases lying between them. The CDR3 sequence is CSARDEGRNFYEQYF. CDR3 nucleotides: TGCAGTGCTAGAGATGAGGGTAGGAATTTCTACGAGCAGTACTTC.

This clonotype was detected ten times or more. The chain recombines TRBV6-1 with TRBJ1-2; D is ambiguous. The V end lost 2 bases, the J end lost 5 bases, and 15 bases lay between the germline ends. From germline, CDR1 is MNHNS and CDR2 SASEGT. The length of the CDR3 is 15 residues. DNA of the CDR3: TGTGCCAGCAGTGAATGGAGGACGGCTCTGTATGGCTACACCTTC. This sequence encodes CASSEWRTALYGYTF.

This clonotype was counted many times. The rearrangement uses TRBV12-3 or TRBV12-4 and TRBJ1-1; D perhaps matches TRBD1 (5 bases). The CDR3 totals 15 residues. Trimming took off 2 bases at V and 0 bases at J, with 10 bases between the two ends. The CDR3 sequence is CASSLSARVNTEAFF. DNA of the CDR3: TGTGCCAGCAGTTTATCGGCCAGGGTGAACACTGAAGCTTTCTTT.

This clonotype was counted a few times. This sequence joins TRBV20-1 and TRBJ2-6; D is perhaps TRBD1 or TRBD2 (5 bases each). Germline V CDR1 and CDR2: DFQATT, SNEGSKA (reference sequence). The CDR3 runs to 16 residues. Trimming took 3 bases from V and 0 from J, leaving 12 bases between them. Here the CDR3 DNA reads TGCAGTGCTAGCTACGGGGCTTACTCTGGGGCCAACGTCCTGACTTTC. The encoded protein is CSASYGAYSGANVLTF.

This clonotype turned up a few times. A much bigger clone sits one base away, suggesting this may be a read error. CDR3 coding DNA: TGTACCACCAGCCAGGGACTAGTATCGAACACAGATACGCAGTATTTT. This codes for CTTSQGLVSNTDTQYF. The rearrangement joins TRBV15 to TRBJ2-3; 8 bases fit TRBD2. Germline values: CDR1 LNHNV, CDR2 YYDKDF (reference sequence). This CDR3 is built from 16 residues.

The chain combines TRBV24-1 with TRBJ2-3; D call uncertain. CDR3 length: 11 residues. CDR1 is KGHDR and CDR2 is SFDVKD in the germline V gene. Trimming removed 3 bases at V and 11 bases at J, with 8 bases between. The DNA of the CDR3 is TGTGCCACCAGTGATCGCCGGAAGCAGTATTTT. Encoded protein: CATSDRRKQYF.

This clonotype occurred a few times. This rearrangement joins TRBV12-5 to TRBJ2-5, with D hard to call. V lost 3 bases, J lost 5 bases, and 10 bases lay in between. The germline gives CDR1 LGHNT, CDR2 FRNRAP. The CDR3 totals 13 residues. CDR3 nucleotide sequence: TGTGCTAGTGGTTTTCCAGGTTCCGAGACCCAGTACTTC. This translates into CASGFPGSETQYF.

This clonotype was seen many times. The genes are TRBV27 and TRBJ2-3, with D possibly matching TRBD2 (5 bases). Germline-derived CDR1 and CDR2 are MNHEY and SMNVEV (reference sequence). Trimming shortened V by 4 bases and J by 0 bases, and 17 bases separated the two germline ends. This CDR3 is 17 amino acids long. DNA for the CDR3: TGTGCCAGCAGTTCCCCTCTTAGGAGCGGAAGCACAGATACGCAGTATTTT. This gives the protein CASSSPLRSGSTDTQYF.

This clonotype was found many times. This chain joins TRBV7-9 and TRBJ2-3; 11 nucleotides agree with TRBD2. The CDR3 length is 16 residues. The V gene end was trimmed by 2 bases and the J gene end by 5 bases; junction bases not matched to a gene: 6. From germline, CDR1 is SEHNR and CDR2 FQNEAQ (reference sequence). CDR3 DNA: TGTGCCAGCAGCTTACTAGCGGGAGGCCTAGGAGATACGCAGTATTTT. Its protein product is CASSLLAGGLGDTQYF.

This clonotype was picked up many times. DNA of the CDR3: TGTGCTAGTGTCTTGCAGGGACCCTACAATGAGCAGTTCTTC. It codes for CASVLQGPYNEQFF. J is TRBJ2-1 and V is TRBV12-5; tentatively, D is TRBD1 or TRBD2 (5 bases each). The CDR3 sequence is 14 residues long. Trimming took 7 bases from V and 2 from J, leaving 12 bases between them. Germline CDR1 LGHNT, CDR2 FRNRAP. The complete variable domain, with remaining parts taken from reference TRBV12-5 and TRBJ2-1, reads DARVTQTPRHKVTEMGQEVTMRCQPILGHNTVFWYRQTMMQGLELLAYFRNRAPLDDSGMPKDRFSAEMPDATLATLKIQPSEPRDSAVYFCASVLQGPYNEQFFGPGTRLTVL.

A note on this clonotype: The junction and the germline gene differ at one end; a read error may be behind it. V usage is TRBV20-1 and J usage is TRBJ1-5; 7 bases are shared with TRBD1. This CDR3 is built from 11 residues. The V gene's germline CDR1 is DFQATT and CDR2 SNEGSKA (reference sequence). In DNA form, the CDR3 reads TGCAGTGCTAGAGGACAGGGATTAGAGGATTTT. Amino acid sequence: CSARGQGLEDF.

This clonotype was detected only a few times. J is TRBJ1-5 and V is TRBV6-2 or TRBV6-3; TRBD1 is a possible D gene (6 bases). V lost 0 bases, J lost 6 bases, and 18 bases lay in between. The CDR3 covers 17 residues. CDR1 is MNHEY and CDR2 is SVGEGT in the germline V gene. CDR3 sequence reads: CASSYSYGRGNFQPQHF. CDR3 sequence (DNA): TGTGCCAGCAGTTACTCGTATGGCAGGGGAAATTTTCAGCCCCAGCATTTT.

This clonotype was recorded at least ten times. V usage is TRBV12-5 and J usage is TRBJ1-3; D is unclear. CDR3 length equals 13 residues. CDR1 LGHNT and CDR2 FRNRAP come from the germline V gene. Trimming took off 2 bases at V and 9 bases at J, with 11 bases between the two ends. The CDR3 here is CASGLWESGTIYF. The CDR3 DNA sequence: TGTGCTAGTGGTTTGTGGGAGTCTGGCACCATATATTTT.